These 22 T cell receptor beta chains came from one sample sequenced in a study of blood T cell repertoires in COVID-19. Here immunoSEQ multiplex PCR was the method, and the copy in TCRdb shows in-frame clones only, minus some. Altogether around 330,000 clones are present, about 88% being singletons, with the ten largest covering approximately 9.8%. The material sequenced was PBMCs or T cells enriched from blood (not recorded which). The receptors shown here come from a woman aged 40 to 50 who had recovered from COVID-19.

This rearrangement joins TRBV5-1 to TRBJ1-3; a weak D match, TRBD1 (5 bases). The germline V gene encodes CDR1 SGHRS and CDR2 YFSETQ. The CDR3 spans 15 residues. The V end lost 0 bases, the J end lost 4 bases, and 11 bases lay between the germline ends. The CDR3 DNA follows: TGCGCCAGCAGCTTGGTGGGGACTGAGGGAAACACCATATATTTT. As protein: CASSLVGTEGNTIYF. The variable domain in full, with the rest retrieved from reference TRBV5-1 and TRBJ1-3, is KAGVTQTPRYLIKTRGQQVTLSCSPISGHRSVSWYQQTPGQGLQFLFEYFSETQRNKGNFPGRFSGRQFSNSRSEMNVSTLELGDSALYLCASSLVGTEGNTIYFGEGSWLTVV.

CDR3 protein: CASSYSDRNTIYF. The CDR3 coding sequence is TGTGCCAGCAGTTACTCCGACAGAAACACCATATATTTT. V and J are TRBV6-5 and TRBJ1-3, with D hard to call. CDR3 size: 13 residues. The V gene's germline CDR1 is MNHEY and CDR2 SVGAGI. The V end was cut by 0 bases, the J end by 5 bases, with 5 bases between.

The chain recombines TRBV5-1 with TRBJ2-7; 10 bases match TRBD2. The germline gives CDR1 SGHRS, CDR2 YFSETQ. This CDR3 contains 15 residues. V shed 0 bases, J shed 6 bases, and the junction held 6 bases outside the gene matches. CDR3 in amino acids: CASSLVASGSTEQYF. CDR3 in DNA: TGCGCCAGCAGCTTGGTAGCTAGCGGGAGTACCGAGCAGTACTTC.

The chain employs TRBV28 and TRBJ1-2; 8 bases are a match to TRBD1. CDR3 size: 12 residues. CDR1 MDHEN and CDR2 SYDVKM come from the germline V gene. The trim removed 2 bases at V and 11 bases at J, leaving 4 bases unmatched. CDR3 protein: CASSLDDRGYTF. The CDR3 DNA follows: TGTGCCAGCAGTTTAGACGACAGGGGTTACACCTTC.

The V call is TRBV28, the J call TRBJ1-2, with D unresolved. Between the trimmed V and J ends, which lost 6 bases and 3 bases, there was a span of 14 bases. The CDR3 is 14 residues long. CDR1 and CDR2 from the germline V gene are MDHEN and SYDVKM. CDR3 bases: TGTGCCAGCAGCTCTTACCGCCAGGACTATGGCTACACCTTC. Translated, it gives CASSSYRQDYGYTF.

The genes are TRBV9 and TRBJ1-2; TRBD1 matches at 9 bases. Germline lookup yields CDR1 SGDLS and CDR2 YYNGEE. Unmatched junction bases numbered 8, after V lost 0 bases and J lost 2 bases. There are 17 residues in the CDR3. As DNA, the CDR3 is TGTGCCAGCAGCGTAGGCCCCTTCGGGACAGGGAACTATGGCTACACCTTC. It encodes CASSVGPFGTGNYGYTF. Together with reference TRBV9 and TRBJ1-2, the CDR3 gives the full variable domain: DSGVTQTPKHLITATGQRVTLRCSPRSGDLSVYWYQQSLDQGLQFLIQYYNGEERAKGNILERFSAQQFPDLHSELNLSSLELGDSALYFCASSVGPFGTGNYGYTFGSGTRLTVV.

This CDR3 reads CASIPGGTEGNTIYF. The CDR3 DNA reads TGTGCCAGCATCCCCGGTGGGACAGAGGGAAACACCATATATTTT. The chain recombines TRBV28 with TRBJ1-3; 7 bases align to TRBD1. Germline V gene sequence: CDR1 MDHEN, CDR2 SYDVKM. Unmatched junction bases numbered 10, after V lost 7 bases and J lost 4 bases. There are 15 residues in the CDR3.

The chain is built from TRBV7-8 and TRBJ2-7, with D tentatively TRBD1 (6 bases). Looked up from germline, CDR1 is SGHVS and CDR2 is FQNEAQ. Deletions cut 2 bases from V and 5 bases from J, with 13 bases between. This CDR3 region has 14 residues. CDR3 protein: CASSLPSQGNEQYF. The CDR3 DNA sequence: TGTGCCAGCAGCTTACCGTCTCAGGGGAACGAGCAGTACTTC.

The CDR3 nucleotides are TGTGCCAGTAGTATAGTAGGGGGTCGTGAAGCTTTCTTT. Its translation is CASSIVGGREAFF. This chain uses TRBV19 with TRBJ1-1, with D perhaps TRBD1 (6 bases). CDR3 length: 13 residues. Trimming removed 1 base from V and 7 bases from J, with 10 bases in between. Germline CDR1 reads LNHDA; CDR2 reads SQIVND (reference sequence).

The chain has TRBV6-5 and TRBJ2-1; 14 nucleotides line up with TRBD2. Germline V CDR1 and CDR2: MNHEY, SVGAGI. V was pared by 6 bases and J by 7 bases, with 5 bases of the junction left unmatched. There are 15 residues in the CDR3. CDR3 bases: TGTGCCAGCAGGAGGGGGACTAGCGGGAGTAATGAGCAGTTCTTC. Its translation is CASRRGTSGSNEQFF.

This sequence joins TRBV30 and TRBJ2-2; 9 bases are a match to TRBD1. Germline V gives CDR1 GTSNPN, CDR2 SVGIG (reference sequence). The CDR3 is 14 amino acids. The V and J ends lost 6 bases and 6 bases, in that order; junction bases with no gene match: 8. The CDR3 region is CACPPGTGPGELFF. DNA of the CDR3: TGTGCCTGCCCACCCGGGACAGGGCCCGGGGAGCTGTTTTTT.

In DNA form, the CDR3 reads TGTGCCAGCAGCTTTCTGACTAGCGGGCCTTACGAGCAGTACTTC. This encodes CASSFLTSGPYEQYF. The chain joins TRBV7-9 to TRBJ2-7; TRBD2 agrees at 10 bases. Germline CDR1 reads SEHNR; CDR2 reads FQNEAQ (reference sequence). The V segment lost 3 bases and the J segment 4 bases; nucleotides outside the gene matches: 6. This CDR3 spans 15 amino acids.

J is TRBJ2-3 and V is TRBV29-1; TRBD1 matches 8 bases. V was clipped by 6 bases and J by 5 bases; unmatched bases: 10. Germline CDR1 reads SQVTM; CDR2 reads ANQGSEA. The CDR3 totals 14 residues. CDR3 coding DNA: TGCAGCGTACGAGTGGGACAGGCCCTAGATACGCAGTATTTT. It encodes CSVRVGQALDTQYF.

The rearrangement joins TRBV7-6 to TRBJ2-3; 10 positions agree with TRBD2. Losses at the gene ends were 5 bases for V and 1 base for J; bases not matched to a gene: 6. This CDR3 has 16 residues. Germline CDR1 is SGHVS and CDR2 is FNYEAQ. The CDR3 DNA sequence: TGTGCCAGCAGCCCCCCTAGCGGGAGTGGCACAGATACGCAGTATTTT. It yields the protein CASSPPSGSGTDTQYF.

The V call is TRBV7-3, the J call TRBJ2-3; 7 nucleotides align to TRBD2. Per germline, CDR1 SGHTA and CDR2 FQGTGA. This CDR3 is 16 amino acids long. The J segment lost 1 base and the V segment lost 4 bases, leaving 8 bases of the junction unmatched. CDR3: CASSSRLAGGTDTQYF. In DNA, the CDR3 is TGTGCCAGCAGCTCCCGACTGGCGGGGGGCACAGATACGCAGTATTTT.

The V call is TRBV7-2, the J call TRBJ2-1; D might be TRBD1 (7 bases). Per germline, CDR1 SGHTA and CDR2 FQGNSA. This CDR3 spans 15 amino acids. The V end lost 2 bases, the J end lost 7 bases, and 15 bases lay between the germline ends. In nucleotides, the CDR3 is TGTGCCAGCAGCTTAAGAGGGCAGGGGGGAAATGAGCAGTTCTTC. It codes for CASSLRGQGGNEQFF.

The rearrangement links TRBV4-3 to TRBJ1-4; TRBD1 matches at 7 bases. J was trimmed by 3 bases and V by 4 bases; bases with no gene match: 11. The germline CDR1 and CDR2 sequences are LGHNA and YSLEER. This CDR3 region has 17 residues. In DNA, the CDR3 is TGCGCCAGCAGCCCCCATGACACAGGGGTCGCTAATGAAAAACTGTTTTTT. Its protein is CASSPHDTGVANEKLFF.

The genes are TRBV7-2 and TRBJ2-5; 7 bases are a match to TRBD2. CDR1 and CDR2 from the germline V gene are SGHTA and FQGNSA. The ends lost 7 bases at V and 0 bases at J; junction bases unmatched: 5. The CDR3 loop spans 14 amino acids. The CDR3 is CASTLAAHQETQYF. CDR3 coding DNA: TGTGCCAGCACCCTAGCGGCTCACCAAGAGACCCAGTACTTC. The variable domain in full, completed from reference TRBV7-2 and TRBJ2-5, reads GAGVSQSPSNKVTEKGKDVELRCDPISGHTALYWYRQSLGQGLEFLIYFQGNSAPDKSGLPSDRFSAERTGGSVSTLTIQRTQQEDSAVYLCASTLAAHQETQYFGPGTRLLVL.

J is TRBJ2-5 and V is TRBV9; no definite D call. This CDR3 has 15 amino acids. V gave up 2 bases and J gave up 3 bases, with 14 bases separating them. Germline values: CDR1 SGDLS, CDR2 YYNGEE. CDR3 amino acids: CASSVAPDGEETQYF. The CDR3 DNA sequence: TGTGCCAGCAGCGTGGCCCCTGACGGAGAAGAGACCCAGTACTTC.

The V call is TRBV18, the J call TRBJ2-4, with D uncertain. Trimming left V 3 bases short and J 2 bases short, with 5 bases between. CDR1 is KGHSH, CDR2 LQKENI, per germline. The length of the CDR3 is 13 residues. The CDR3 is CASSPGPKNIQYF. CDR3 coding DNA: TGTGCCAGCTCACCTGGGCCCAAAAACATTCAGTACTTC.

The chain carries TRBV30 and TRBJ1-3; the D is unclear. V lost 0 bases and J 0 bases, leaving 6 bases between the germline ends. There are 14 residues in the CDR3. CDR1 and CDR2 from the germline V gene are GTSNPN and SVGIG (reference sequence). The DNA of the CDR3 is TGTGCCTGGAGTGTGCGAGGCTCTGGAAACACCATATATTTT. It translates to CAWSVRGSGNTIYF.

In this sample, this clone turned up once. The chain is built from TRBV19 and TRBJ1-5; 7 bases are a match to TRBD1. The germline V gene has CDR1 LNHDA and CDR2 SQIVND (reference sequence). J gave up 5 bases and V 6 bases, and 7 bases lay outside the gene matches. This CDR3 contains 14 residues. The CDR3 loop is CASSYRDSYQPQHF. The CDR3 DNA sequence: TGTGCCAGTAGCTACCGGGACAGTTATCAGCCCCAGCATTTT. The complete variable domain, with remaining parts taken from reference TRBV19 and TRBJ1-5, reads DGGITQSPKYLFRKEGQNVTLSCEQNLNHDAMYWYRQDPGQGLRLIYYSQIVNDFQKGDIAEGYSVSREKKESFPLTVTSAQKNPTAFYLCASSYRDSYQPQHFGDGTRLSIL.